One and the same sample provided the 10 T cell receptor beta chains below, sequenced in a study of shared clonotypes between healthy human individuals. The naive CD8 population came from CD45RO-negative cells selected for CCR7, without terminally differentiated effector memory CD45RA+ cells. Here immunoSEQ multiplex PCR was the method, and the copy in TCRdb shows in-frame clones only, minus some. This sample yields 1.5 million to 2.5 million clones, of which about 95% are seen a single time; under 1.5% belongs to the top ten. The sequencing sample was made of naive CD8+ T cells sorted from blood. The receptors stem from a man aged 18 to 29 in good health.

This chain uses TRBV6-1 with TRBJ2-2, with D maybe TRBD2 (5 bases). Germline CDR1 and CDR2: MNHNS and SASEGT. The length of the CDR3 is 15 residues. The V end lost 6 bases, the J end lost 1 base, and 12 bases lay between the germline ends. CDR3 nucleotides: TGTGCCAGCAGCCTCAGTCGGGGGAACACCGGGGAGCTGTTTTTT. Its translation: CASSLSRGNTGELFF.

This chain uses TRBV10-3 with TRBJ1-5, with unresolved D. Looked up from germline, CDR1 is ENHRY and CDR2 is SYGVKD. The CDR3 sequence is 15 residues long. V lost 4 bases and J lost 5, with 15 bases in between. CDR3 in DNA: TGTGCCATCAGTGCCTCGTTAGGGCGGGATCAGCCCCAGCATTTT. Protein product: CAISASLGRDQPQHF.

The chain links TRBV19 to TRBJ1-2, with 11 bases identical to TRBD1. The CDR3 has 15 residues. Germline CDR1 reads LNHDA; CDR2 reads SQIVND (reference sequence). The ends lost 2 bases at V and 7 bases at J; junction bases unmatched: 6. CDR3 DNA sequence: TGTGCCAGTAGTATAATGAGTGGACAGGGGGCTGGCTACACCTTC. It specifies CASSIMSGQGAGYTF.

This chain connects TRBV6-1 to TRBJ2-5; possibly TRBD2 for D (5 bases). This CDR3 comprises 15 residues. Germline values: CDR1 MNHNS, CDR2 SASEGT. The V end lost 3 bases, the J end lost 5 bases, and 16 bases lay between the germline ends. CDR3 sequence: CASSEGVTSWETQYF. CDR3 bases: TGTGCCAGCAGTGAGGGAGTAACGTCCTGGGAGACCCAGTACTTC.

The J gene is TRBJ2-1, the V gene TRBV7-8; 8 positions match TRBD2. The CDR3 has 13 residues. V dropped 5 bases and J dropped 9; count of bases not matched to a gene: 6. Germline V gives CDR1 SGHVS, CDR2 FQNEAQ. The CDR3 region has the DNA TGTGCCAGCAGCGCCGGGGGGGATACTGAGCAGTTCTTC. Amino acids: CASSAGGDTEQFF.

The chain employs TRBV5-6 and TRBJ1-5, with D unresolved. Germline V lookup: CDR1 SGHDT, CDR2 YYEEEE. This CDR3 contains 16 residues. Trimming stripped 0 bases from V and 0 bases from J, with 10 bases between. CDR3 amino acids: CASSLAVWGSNQPQHF. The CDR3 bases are TGTGCCAGCAGCTTGGCGGTATGGGGTAGCAATCAGCCCCAGCATTTT.

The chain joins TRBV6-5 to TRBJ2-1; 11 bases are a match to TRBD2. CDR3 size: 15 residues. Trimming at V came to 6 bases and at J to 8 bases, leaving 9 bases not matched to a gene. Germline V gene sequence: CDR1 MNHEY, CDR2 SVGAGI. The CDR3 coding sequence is TGTGCCAGCAGCTTTAGCGGGGGGGCGATGTATGAGCAGTTCTTC. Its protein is CASSFSGGAMYEQFF.

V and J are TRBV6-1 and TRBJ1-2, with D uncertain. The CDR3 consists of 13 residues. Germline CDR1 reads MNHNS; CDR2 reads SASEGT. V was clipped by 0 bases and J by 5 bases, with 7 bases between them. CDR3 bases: TGTGCCAGCAGTGAAGCGGCACATTATGGCTACACCTTC. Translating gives CASSEAAHYGYTF.

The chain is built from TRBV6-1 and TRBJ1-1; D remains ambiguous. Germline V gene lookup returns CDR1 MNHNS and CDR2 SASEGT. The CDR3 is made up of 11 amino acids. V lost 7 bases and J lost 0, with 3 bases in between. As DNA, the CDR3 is TGTGCCAGCAAGGTGAACACTGAAGCTTTCTTT. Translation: CASKVNTEAFF.

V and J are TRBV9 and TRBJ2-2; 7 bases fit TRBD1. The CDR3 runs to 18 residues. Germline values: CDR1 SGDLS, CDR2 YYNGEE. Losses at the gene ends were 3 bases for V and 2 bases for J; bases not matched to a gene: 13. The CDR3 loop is CASSDSTGSLFNTGELFF. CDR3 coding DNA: TGTGCCAGCAGCGACTCGACAGGGTCGTTATTTAACACCGGGGAGCTGTTTTTT.